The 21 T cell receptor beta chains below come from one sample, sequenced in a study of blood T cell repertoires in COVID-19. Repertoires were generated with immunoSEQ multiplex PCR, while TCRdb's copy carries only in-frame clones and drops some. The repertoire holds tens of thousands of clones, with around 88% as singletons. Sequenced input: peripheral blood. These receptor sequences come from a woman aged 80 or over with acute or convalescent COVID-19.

Here the CDR3 DNA reads TGTGCCAGCAGTTTACGGAGGGCAGATACGCAGTATTTT. Protein sequence: CASSLRRADTQYF. V and J are TRBV12-3 or TRBV12-4 and TRBJ2-3; possibly TRBD2 for D (6 bases). The CDR3 covers 13 residues. V was shortened by 2 bases and J by 4 bases, with 7 bases between the two germline ends.

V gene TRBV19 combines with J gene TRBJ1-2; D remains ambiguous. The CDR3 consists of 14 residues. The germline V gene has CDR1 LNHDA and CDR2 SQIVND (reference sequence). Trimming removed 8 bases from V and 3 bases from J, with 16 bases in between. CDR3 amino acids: CASRGVNVHYGYTF. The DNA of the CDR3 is TGTGCCAGTCGGGGAGTCAACGTACACTATGGCTACACCTTC.

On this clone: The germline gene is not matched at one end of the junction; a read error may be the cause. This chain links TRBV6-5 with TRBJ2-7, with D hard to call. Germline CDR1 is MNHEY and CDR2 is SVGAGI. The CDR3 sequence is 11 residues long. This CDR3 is CAGSYLQLQYF. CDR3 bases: TGTGCCGGCAGTTACTTACAGTTGCAGTACTTC.

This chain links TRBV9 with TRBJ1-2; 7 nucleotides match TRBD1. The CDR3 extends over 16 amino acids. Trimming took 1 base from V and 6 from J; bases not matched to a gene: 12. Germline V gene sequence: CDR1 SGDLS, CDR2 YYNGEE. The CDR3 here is CASSVTGQALVDGYTF. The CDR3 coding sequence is TGTGCCAGCAGCGTAACTGGACAGGCCCTTGTTGATGGCTACACCTTC.

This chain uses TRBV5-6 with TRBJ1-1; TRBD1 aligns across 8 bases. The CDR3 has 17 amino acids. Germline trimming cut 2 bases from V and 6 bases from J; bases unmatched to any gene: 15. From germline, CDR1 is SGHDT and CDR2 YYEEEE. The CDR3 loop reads CASSFGPRPGGHAEAFF. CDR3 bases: TGTGCCAGCAGCTTTGGGCCTCGACCAGGGGGCCACGCTGAAGCTTTCTTT.

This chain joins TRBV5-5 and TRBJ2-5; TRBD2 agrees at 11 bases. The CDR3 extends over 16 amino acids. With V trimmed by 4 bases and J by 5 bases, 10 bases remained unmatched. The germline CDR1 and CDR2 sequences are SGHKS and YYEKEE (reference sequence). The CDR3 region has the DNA TGTGCCAGCAGCCACCGACTAGCGGGAAGTAATGAGACCCAGTACTTC. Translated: CASSHRLAGSNETQYF.

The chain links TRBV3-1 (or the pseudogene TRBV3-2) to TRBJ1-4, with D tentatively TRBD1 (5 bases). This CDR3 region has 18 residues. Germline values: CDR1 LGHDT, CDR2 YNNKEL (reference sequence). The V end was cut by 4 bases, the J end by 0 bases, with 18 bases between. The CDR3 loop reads CASSPQGGAETTNEKLFF. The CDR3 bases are TGTGCCAGCAGCCCCCAGGGAGGGGCGGAGACAACTAATGAAAAACTGTTTTTT.

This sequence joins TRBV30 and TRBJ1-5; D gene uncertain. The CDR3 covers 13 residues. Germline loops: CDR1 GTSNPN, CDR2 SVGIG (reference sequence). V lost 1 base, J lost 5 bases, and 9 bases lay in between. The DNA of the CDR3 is TGTGCCTGGAGTGGGCAGGTGGATCAGCCCCAGCATTTT. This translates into CAWSGQVDQPQHF.

DNA of the CDR3: TGTGCCAGCAGCCAACGGGAACCGTTCACCTACGAGCAGTACTTC. This translates into CASSQREPFTYEQYF. The chain has TRBV3-1 (or the pseudogene TRBV3-2) and TRBJ2-7; the D gene is possibly TRBD2 (5 bases). Germline-derived CDR1 and CDR2 are LGHDT and YNNKEL (reference sequence). V lost 2 bases, J lost 2 bases, and 13 bases lay in between. This CDR3 region has 15 residues.

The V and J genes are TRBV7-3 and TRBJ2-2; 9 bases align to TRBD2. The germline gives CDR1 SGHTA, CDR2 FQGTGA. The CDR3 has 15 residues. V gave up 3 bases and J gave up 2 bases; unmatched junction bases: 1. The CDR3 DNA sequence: TGTGCCAGCAGCTTGACTAGCGGAAACACCGGGGAGCTGTTTTTT. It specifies CASSLTSGNTGELFF.

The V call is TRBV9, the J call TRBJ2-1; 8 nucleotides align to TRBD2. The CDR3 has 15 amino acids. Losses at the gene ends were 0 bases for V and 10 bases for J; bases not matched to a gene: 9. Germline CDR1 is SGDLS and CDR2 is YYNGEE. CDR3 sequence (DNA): TGTGCCAGCAGCGTAGGTTTCGGGGGGGTTTGGGAGCAGTTCTTC. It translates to CASSVGFGGVWEQFF.

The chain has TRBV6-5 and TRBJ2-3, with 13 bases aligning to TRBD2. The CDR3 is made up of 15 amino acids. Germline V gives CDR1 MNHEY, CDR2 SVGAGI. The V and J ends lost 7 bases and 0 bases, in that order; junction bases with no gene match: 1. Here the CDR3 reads CASKGLAGSTDTQYF. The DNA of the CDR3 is TGTGCCAGCAAGGGACTAGCGGGAAGCACAGATACGCAGTATTTT.

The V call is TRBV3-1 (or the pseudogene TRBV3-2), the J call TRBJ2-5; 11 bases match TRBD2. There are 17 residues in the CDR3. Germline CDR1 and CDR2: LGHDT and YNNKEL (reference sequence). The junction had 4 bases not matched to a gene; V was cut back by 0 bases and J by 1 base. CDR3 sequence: CASSQDKGTSGQETQYF. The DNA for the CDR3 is TGTGCCAGCAGCCAAGATAAGGGGACTAGCGGCCAAGAGACCCAGTACTTC.

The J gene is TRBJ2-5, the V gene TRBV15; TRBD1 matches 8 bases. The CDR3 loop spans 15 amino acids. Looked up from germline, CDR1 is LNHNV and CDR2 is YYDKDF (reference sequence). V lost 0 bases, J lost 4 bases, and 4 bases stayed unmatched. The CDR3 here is CATSRDSDRGETQYF. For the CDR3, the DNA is TGTGCCACCAGCAGAGATTCCGACAGGGGAGAGACCCAGTACTTC.

The CDR3 region is CASSPRDRDTYEQYF. As DNA, the CDR3 is TGTGCCAGCAGTCCCCGGGACAGGGATACCTACGAGCAGTACTTC. The chain recombines TRBV27 with TRBJ2-7, with 9 bases aligning to TRBD1. Germline CDR1 and CDR2: MNHEY and SMNVEV (reference sequence). The J segment lost 2 bases and the V segment lost 5 bases, leaving 7 bases of the junction unmatched. The CDR3 runs to 15 residues.

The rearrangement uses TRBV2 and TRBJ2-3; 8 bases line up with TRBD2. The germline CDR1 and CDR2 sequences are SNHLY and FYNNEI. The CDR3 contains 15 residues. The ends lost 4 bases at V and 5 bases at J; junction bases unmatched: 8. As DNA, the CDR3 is TGTGCCAGCAGTGGACGGGAGGGTCTCGAAGATACGCAGTATTTT. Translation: CASSGREGLEDTQYF.

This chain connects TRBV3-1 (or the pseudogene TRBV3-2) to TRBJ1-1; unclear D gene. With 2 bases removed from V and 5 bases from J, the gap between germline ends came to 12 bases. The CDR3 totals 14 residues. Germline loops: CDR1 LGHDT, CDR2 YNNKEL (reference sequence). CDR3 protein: CASSQFIAGTEAFF. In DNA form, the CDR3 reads TGTGCCAGCAGCCAATTCATCGCCGGGACTGAAGCTTTCTTT.

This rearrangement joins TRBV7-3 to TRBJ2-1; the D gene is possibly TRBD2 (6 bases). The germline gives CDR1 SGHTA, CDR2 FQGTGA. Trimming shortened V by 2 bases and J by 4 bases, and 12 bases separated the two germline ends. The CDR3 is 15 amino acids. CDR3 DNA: TGTGCCAGCAGCTTAGTATCGGGAGATTACAATGAGCAGTTCTTC. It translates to CASSLVSGDYNEQFF.

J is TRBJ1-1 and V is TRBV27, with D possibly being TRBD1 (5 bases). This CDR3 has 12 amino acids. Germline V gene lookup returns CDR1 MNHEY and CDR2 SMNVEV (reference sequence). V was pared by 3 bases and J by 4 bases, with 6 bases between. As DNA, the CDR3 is TGTGCCAGCAGTTTTAGGGGCACTGAAGCTTTCTTT. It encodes CASSFRGTEAFF.

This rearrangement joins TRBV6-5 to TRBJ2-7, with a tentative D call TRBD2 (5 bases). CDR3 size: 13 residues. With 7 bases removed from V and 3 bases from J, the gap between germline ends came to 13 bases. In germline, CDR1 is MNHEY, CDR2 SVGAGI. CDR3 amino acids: CASIGTSGYEQYF. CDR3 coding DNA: TGTGCCAGCATCGGAACTAGTGGCTACGAGCAGTACTTC.

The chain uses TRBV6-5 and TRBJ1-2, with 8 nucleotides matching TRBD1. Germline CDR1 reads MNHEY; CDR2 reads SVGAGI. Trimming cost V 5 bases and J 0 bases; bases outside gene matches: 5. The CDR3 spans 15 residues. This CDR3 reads CASSRAQGANYGYTF. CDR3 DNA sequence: TGTGCCAGCAGTCGCGCACAGGGGGCTAACTATGGCTACACCTTC.